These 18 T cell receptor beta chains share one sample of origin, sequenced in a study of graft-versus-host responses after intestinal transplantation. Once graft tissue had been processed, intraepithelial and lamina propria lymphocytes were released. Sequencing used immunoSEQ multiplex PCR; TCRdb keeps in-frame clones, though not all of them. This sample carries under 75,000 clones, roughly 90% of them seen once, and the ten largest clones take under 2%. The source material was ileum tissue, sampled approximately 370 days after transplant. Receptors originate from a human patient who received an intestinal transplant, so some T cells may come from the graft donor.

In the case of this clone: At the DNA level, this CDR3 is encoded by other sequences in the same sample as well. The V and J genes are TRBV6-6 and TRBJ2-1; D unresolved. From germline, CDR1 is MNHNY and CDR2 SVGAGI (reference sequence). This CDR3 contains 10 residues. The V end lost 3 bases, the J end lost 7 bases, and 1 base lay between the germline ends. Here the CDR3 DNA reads TGTGCCAGCAGTTATAATGAGCAGTTCTTC. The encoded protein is CASSYNEQFF.

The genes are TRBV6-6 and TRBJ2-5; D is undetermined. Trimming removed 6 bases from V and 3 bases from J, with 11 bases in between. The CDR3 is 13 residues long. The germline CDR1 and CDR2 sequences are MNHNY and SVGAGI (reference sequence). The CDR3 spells CASSLDYKETQYF. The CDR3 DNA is TGTGCCAGCAGCCTGGATTATAAAGAGACCCAGTACTTC.

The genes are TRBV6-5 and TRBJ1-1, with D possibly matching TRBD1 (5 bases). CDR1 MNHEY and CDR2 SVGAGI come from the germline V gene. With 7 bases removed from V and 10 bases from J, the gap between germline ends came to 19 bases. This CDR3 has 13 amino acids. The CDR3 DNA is TGTGCCAGCACTCCAAAGGAGGGGCGCTTAGCTTTCTTT. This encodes CASTPKEGRLAFF.

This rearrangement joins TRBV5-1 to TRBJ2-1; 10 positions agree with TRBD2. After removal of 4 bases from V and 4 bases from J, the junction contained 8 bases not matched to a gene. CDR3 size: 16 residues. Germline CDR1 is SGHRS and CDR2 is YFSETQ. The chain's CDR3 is CASSQLAGSVYNEQFF. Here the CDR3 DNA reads TGCGCCAGCAGCCAACTAGCGGGATCCGTTTACAATGAGCAGTTCTTC.

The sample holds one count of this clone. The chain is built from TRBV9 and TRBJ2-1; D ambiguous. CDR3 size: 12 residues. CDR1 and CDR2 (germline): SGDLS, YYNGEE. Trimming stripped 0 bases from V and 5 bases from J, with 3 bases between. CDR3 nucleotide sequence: TGTGCCAGCAGCGTAGTACACAATGAGCAGTTCTTC. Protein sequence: CASSVVHNEQFF.

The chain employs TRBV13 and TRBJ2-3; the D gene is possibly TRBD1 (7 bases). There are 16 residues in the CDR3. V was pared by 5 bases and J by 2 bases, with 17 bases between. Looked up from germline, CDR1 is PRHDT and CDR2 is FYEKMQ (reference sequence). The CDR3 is CASSPLEGQPTDTQYF. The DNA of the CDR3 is TGTGCCAGCAGCCCCCTGGAGGGACAGCCCACAGATACGCAGTATTTT. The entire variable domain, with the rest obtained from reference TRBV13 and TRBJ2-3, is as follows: AAGVIQSPRHLIKEKRETATLKCYPIPRHDTVYWYQQGPGQDPQFLISFYEKMQSDKGSIPDRFSAQQFSDYHSELNMSSLELGDSALYFCASSPLEGQPTDTQYFGPGTRLTVL.

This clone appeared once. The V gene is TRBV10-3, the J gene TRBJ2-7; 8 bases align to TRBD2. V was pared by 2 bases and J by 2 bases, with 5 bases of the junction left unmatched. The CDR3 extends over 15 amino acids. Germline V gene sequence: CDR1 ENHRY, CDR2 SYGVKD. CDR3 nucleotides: TGTGCCATCAGTGAGGGGAGCGGGAGCACCTACGAGCAGTACTTC. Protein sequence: CAISEGSGSTYEQYF.

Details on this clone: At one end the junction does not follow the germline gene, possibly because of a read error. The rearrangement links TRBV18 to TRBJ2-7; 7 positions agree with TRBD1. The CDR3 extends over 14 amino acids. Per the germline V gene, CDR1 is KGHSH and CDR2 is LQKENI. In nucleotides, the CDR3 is TGTGCCAGCTCCCGCTCACAGGGGACCTACGGGCAGTACTTC. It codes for CASSRSQGTYGQYF. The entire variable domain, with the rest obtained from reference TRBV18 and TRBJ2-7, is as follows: NAGVMQNPRHLVRRRGQEARLRCSPMKGHSHVYWYRQLPEEGLKFMVYLQKENIIDESGMPKERFSAEFPKEGPSILRIQQVVRGDSAAYFCASSRSQGTYGQYFGPGTRLTVT.

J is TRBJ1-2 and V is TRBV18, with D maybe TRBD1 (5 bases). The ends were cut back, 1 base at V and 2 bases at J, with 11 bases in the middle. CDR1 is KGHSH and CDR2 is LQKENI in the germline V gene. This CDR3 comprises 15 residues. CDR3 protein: CASSPRLRGNYGYTF. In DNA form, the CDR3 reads TGTGCCAGCTCACCACGCCTTCGGGGGAACTATGGCTACACCTTC.

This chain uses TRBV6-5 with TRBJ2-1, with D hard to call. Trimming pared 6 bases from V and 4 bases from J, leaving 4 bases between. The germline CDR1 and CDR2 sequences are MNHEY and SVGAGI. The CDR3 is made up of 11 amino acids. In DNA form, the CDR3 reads TGTGCCAGCAGCCAATACAATGAGCAGTTCTTC. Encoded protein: CASSQYNEQFF.

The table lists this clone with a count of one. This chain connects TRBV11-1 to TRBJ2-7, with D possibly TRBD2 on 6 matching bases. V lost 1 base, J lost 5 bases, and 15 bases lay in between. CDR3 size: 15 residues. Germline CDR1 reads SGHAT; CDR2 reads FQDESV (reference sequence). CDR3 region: CASSLGYGSAHEQYF. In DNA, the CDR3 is TGTGCCAGCAGCTTAGGATACGGGAGTGCCCACGAGCAGTACTTC.

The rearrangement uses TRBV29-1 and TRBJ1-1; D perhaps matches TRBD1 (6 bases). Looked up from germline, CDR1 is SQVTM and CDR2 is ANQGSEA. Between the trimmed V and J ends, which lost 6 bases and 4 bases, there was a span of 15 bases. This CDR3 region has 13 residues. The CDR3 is CSVSRGGGTEAFF. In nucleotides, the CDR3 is TGCAGCGTCTCCAGGGGAGGAGGCACTGAAGCTTTCTTT.

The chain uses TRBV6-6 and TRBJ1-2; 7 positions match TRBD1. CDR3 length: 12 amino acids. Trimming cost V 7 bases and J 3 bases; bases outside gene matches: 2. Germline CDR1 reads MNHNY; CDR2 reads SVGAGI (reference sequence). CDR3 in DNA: TGTGCCAGCACTGACAGGGACTATGGCTACACCTTC. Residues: CASTDRDYGYTF.

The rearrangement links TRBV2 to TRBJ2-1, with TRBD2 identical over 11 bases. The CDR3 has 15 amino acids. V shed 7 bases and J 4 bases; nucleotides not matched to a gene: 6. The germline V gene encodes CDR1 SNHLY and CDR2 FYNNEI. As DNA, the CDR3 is TGTGCCAGCACTTTAGCGGGGGGGCCTTACAATGAGCAGTTCTTC. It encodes CASTLAGGPYNEQFF.

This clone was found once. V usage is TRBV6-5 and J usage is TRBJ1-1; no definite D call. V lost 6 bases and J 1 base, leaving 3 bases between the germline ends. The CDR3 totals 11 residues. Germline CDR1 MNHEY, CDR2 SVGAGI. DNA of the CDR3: TGTGCCAGCAGAGGGAACACTGAAGCTTTCTTT. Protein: CASRGNTEAFF.

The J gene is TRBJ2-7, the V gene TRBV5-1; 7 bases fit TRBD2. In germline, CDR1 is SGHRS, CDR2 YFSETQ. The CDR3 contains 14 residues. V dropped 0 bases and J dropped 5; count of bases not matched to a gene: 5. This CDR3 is CASSLGGGSNEQYF. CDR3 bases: TGCGCCAGCAGCTTGGGCGGCGGGAGTAACGAGCAGTACTTC.

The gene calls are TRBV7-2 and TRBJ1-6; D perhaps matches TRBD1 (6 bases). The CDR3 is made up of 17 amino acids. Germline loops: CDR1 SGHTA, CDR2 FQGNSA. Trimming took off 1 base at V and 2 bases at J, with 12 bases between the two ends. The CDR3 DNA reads TGTGCCAGCAGCTTAGATGACACAGGGCCCTATAATTCACCCCTCCACTTT. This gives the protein CASSLDDTGPYNSPLHF.

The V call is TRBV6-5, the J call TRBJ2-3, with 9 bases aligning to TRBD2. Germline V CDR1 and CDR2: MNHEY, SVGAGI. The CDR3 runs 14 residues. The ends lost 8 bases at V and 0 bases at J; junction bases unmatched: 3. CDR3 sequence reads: CASARGGSTDTQYF. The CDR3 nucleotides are TGTGCCAGCGCGCGGGGGGGTAGCACAGATACGCAGTATTTT.